This T cell receptor (beta chain) was observed in a study of early T cells in non-severe SARS-CoV-2 infection. With 0 bases clipped from V and 1 base from J, the junction kept 5 bases outside the gene matches. Germline V gives CDR1 LGHDT, CDR2 YNNKEL (reference sequence). CDR3 size: 17 residues. TCRdb reprocessed the 5' RACE reads with MiXCR, giving one entry per CDR3 protein. The table lists 57,000 or so distinct CDR3 sequences, about 12% of them singletons. The sequencing used whole blood, collected at baseline. The receptor was derived from an adult who was a healthcare worker with PCR-confirmed SARS-CoV-2 infection or an uninfected control (not recorded which). The donor label of this sample is uncertain. This sequence joins TRBV3-1 and TRBJ2-1, with 8 positions matching TRBD2. CDR3 nucleotides: TGTGCCAGCAGCCAAGAAGTCCTAGCGGGTTCCTACAATGAGCAGTTCTTC. It is translated as CASSQEVLAGSYNEQFF.